The clone carrying this TCR beta chain was found a few times. The assay was immunoSEQ multiplex PCR, and TCRdb's table has in-frame clones only and misses some. The data contain a few hundred thousand clones, about 73% of them singletons. The record originates from a study of shared clonotypes between healthy human individuals. CDR1 and CDR2 from the germline V gene are SGHAT and FQNNGV. This CDR3 has 13 amino acids. Trimming removed 4 bases at V and 5 bases at J, with 9 bases between. The clonotype comes from a man aged 25-45 years in good health. Specimen: memory CD4+ T cells sorted from blood. Subset reported: CD45RA-negative fraction. The J gene is TRBJ1-5, the V gene TRBV11-2; the D is unclear. The CDR3: CASSSSPDQPQHF. The CDR3 DNA reads as TGTGCCAGCAGCTCCAGCCCGGATCAGCCCCAGCATTTT.